The 21 T cell receptor beta chains below were found in one sample sequenced in a study of blood T cell repertoires in COVID-19. Only in-frame clones appear in the TCRdb table, and some are missing; sequencing was by immunoSEQ multiplex PCR. The sample shows over 85,000 clones, 70% to 90% of them seen only once. The sequencing input was peripheral blood. The receptors originated from a human donor in a cohort sampled during active COVID-19.

J is TRBJ2-3 and V is TRBV27, with 7 positions matching TRBD1. Germline-derived CDR1 and CDR2 are MNHEY and SMNVEV (reference sequence). This CDR3 contains 20 residues. Germline trimming cut 6 bases from V and 0 bases from J; bases unmatched to any gene: 21. CDR3: CASRTVGGRWDRASTDTQYF. The CDR3 DNA sequence: TGTGCCAGCAGGACAGTAGGGGGCCGGTGGGACCGGGCCAGCACAGATACGCAGTATTTT.

The rearrangement links TRBV7-9 to TRBJ1-6; 7 bases agree with TRBD1. The CDR3 runs 14 residues. CDR1 SEHNR and CDR2 FQNEAQ come from the germline V gene (reference sequence). J gave up 10 bases and V 8 bases, and 11 bases lay outside the gene matches. CDR3 sequence (DNA): TGTGCCAGCGGGTTGACAGGGACGACATCACCCCTCCACTTT. Protein: CASGLTGTTSPLHF.

The count of this clone is one. This sequence joins TRBV30 and TRBJ1-4; no firm D call. The CDR3 is 14 residues long. From germline, CDR1 is GTSNPN and CDR2 SVGIG (reference sequence). Trimming took 2 bases from V and 5 from J, leaving 12 bases between them. The CDR3 bases are TGTGCCTGGAGTCCAGGTCCGGGAAATGAAAAACTGTTTTTT. Translating gives CAWSPGPGNEKLFF.

A single count supports this clone. The chain links TRBV9 to TRBJ2-5; 12 nucleotides line up with TRBD2. The junction had 4 bases not matched to a gene; V was cut back by 3 bases and J by 4 bases. CDR1 and CDR2 from the germline V gene are SGDLS and YYNGEE. The CDR3 is made up of 15 amino acids. As DNA, the CDR3 is TGTGCCAGCAGCGGGACGGGACTAGCGGGAGAGACCCAGTACTTC. This sequence encodes CASSGTGLAGETQYF.

This chain joins TRBV7-9 and TRBJ2-3; no definite D call. Germline CDR1 and CDR2: SEHNR and FQNEAQ (reference sequence). V gave up 5 bases and J gave up 0 bases, with 12 bases separating them. The CDR3 is made up of 15 amino acids. This CDR3 is CASSLGLTSTDTQYF. The CDR3 DNA follows: TGTGCCAGCAGCCTAGGGCTGACAAGCACAGATACGCAGTATTTT.

This sequence joins TRBV10-3 and TRBJ2-7; 9 bases align to TRBD1. This CDR3 region has 14 residues. CDR1 ENHRY and CDR2 SYGVKD come from the germline V gene. The V segment lost 4 bases and the J segment 2 bases; nucleotides outside the gene matches: 3. CDR3 bases: TGTGCCATCAGTGTCCGACAGGGGGCCTACGAGCAGTACTTC. Its protein product is CAISVRQGAYEQYF.

The genes are TRBV5-5 and TRBJ1-4, with D unclear. Germline lookup yields CDR1 SGHKS and CDR2 YYEKEE (reference sequence). Trimming took 0 bases from V and 3 from J, leaving 12 bases between them. This CDR3 region has 16 residues. The CDR3 coding sequence is TGTGCCAGCAGCTTGGGGGTGCGTAGCTCTAATGAAAAACTGTTTTTT. This translates into CASSLGVRSSNEKLFF.

The chain combines TRBV12-3 or TRBV12-4 with TRBJ1-1, with 7 bases aligning to TRBD1. V shed 10 bases and J 5 bases; nucleotides not matched to a gene: 4. The CDR3 spans 11 residues. CDR3 DNA sequence: TGTGCCACCTCGACAGGGACTGAAGCTTTCTTT. Translating it yields CATSTGTEAFF.

This clone appeared a single time. The chain joins TRBV6-2 or TRBV6-3 to TRBJ1-5; 9 bases line up with TRBD1. CDR1 and CDR2 (germline): MNHEY, SVGEGT. J lost 0 bases, V lost 5 bases, and 17 bases had no gene match. This CDR3 is built from 20 residues. The CDR3 protein is CASSTPGQGTRLYSNQPQHF. CDR3 coding DNA: TGTGCCAGCAGTACTCCGGGACAGGGAACCCGCCTCTATAGCAATCAGCCCCAGCATTTT.

The chain joins TRBV29-1 to TRBJ2-2; a weak D match, TRBD2 (6 bases). CDR3 length: 13 residues. The V end lost 7 bases, the J end lost 1 base, and 10 bases lay between the germline ends. Germline lookup yields CDR1 SQVTM and CDR2 ANQGSEA. The CDR3 DNA sequence: TGCAGCGCGGGAGCCTTGAACACCGGGGAGCTGTTTTTT. Encoded protein: CSAGALNTGELFF.

This chain connects TRBV4-3 to TRBJ2-2; 8 bases line up with TRBD1. With V trimmed by 4 bases and J by 6 bases, 7 bases remained unmatched. Germline V gives CDR1 LGHNA, CDR2 YSLEER. The CDR3 length is 15 residues. The CDR3 here is CASSPSRGRPGELFF. CDR3 bases: TGCGCCAGCAGCCCTTCCAGGGGGCGCCCCGGGGAGCTGTTTTTT.

The CDR3 coding sequence is TGTGCCAGCAGCTTGGTAGTCCAAGAGACCCAGTACTTC. Its protein is CASSLVVQETQYF. The chain carries TRBV7-9 and TRBJ2-5, with D unclear. The V gene lost 3 bases and the J gene lost 1 base, with 6 bases spanning the gap. The V gene's germline CDR1 is SEHNR and CDR2 FQNEAQ (reference sequence). This CDR3 has 13 amino acids. Together with reference TRBV7-9 and TRBJ2-5, the CDR3 gives the full variable domain: DTGVSQNPRHKITKRGQNVTFRCDPISEHNRLYWYRQTLGQGPEFLTYFQNEAQLEKSRLLSDRFSAERPKGSFSTLEIQRTEQGDSAMYLCASSLVVQETQYFGPGTRLLVL.

This chain uses TRBV6-5 with TRBJ1-5, with D perhaps matching TRBD1 (5 bases). The CDR3 has 14 residues. Germline V gene lookup returns CDR1 MNHEY and CDR2 SVGAGI. The V gene lost 7 bases and the J gene lost 4 bases, with 14 bases spanning the gap. The CDR3 DNA follows: TGTGCCAGCATTTTAGACAGAGCGAATCAGCCCCAGCATTTT. This codes for CASILDRANQPQHF.

This clone showed up just a few times. The rearrangement links TRBV19 to TRBJ1-1, with 7 bases fitting TRBD1. Per germline, CDR1 LNHDA and CDR2 SQIVND (reference sequence). Germline trimming cut 4 bases from V and 0 bases from J; bases unmatched to any gene: 2. This CDR3 region has 14 residues. The DNA of the CDR3 is TGTGCCAGTAGTAAGACAGGGCTGAACACTGAAGCTTTCTTT. Translating gives CASSKTGLNTEAFF.

The DNA of the CDR3 is TGTGCCAGCAGTGAACGGGAGGGGTGGAATCAGCCCCAGCATTTT. Its protein is CASSEREGWNQPQHF. V gene TRBV2 combines with J gene TRBJ1-5; D perhaps matches TRBD1 (5 bases). Germline V lookup: CDR1 SNHLY, CDR2 FYNNEI. Trimming shortened V by 2 bases and J by 4 bases, and 12 bases separated the two germline ends. There are 15 residues in the CDR3.

CDR3 DNA: TGTGCCAGCAGCCACGACAGGGGGCTGACGAACACTGAAGCTTTCTTT. This translates into CASSHDRGLTNTEAFF. The J gene is TRBJ1-1, the V gene TRBV7-9; 10 bases are a match to TRBD1. The CDR3 loop spans 16 amino acids. From germline, CDR1 is SEHNR and CDR2 FQNEAQ (reference sequence). With 5 bases clipped from V and 1 base from J, the junction kept 7 bases outside the gene matches.

The chain joins TRBV24-1 to TRBJ1-5; D is perhaps TRBD1 (6 bases). Germline lookup yields CDR1 KGHDR and CDR2 SFDVKD. Trimming cost V 3 bases and J 5 bases, with 22 bases left between them. CDR3 size: 18 residues. The CDR3 spells CATSDPPHRARAHQPQHF. The CDR3 DNA is TGTGCCACCAGTGATCCGCCTCACAGGGCGCGGGCCCATCAGCCCCAGCATTTT.

The V gene is TRBV5-1, the J gene TRBJ2-5; the match to TRBD2 covers 9 bases. V lost 5 bases and J lost 1; bases outside the gene matches: 6. CDR3 length equals 15 residues. The germline CDR1 and CDR2 sequences are SGHRS and YFSETQ. CDR3 DNA: TGCGCCAGCAGAGATCTACTAGCGGGCCAAGAGACCCAGTACTTC. This translates into CASRDLLAGQETQYF.

This sequence joins TRBV5-4 and TRBJ2-1; D ambiguous. The CDR3 has 14 amino acids. Germline V gene lookup returns CDR1 SGHNT and CDR2 YYREEE (reference sequence). Trimming pared 5 bases from V and 8 bases from J, leaving 17 bases between. The chain's CDR3 is CASRHLWAGDEQFF. The CDR3 DNA reads TGTGCCAGCAGGCATCTTTGGGCCGGCGATGAGCAGTTCTTC.

The V and J genes are TRBV7-9 and TRBJ1-1; no definite D call. Trimming pared 1 base from V and 4 bases from J, leaving 7 bases between. CDR1 is SEHNR, CDR2 FQNEAQ, per germline (reference sequence). This CDR3 comprises 13 residues. The CDR3 is CASSLVEGTEAFF. Written as DNA, the CDR3 is TGTGCCAGCAGCTTAGTTGAGGGCACTGAAGCTTTCTTT.

V is TRBV5-1 and J is TRBJ2-5, with 10 bases matching TRBD2. Looked up from germline, CDR1 is SGHRS and CDR2 is YFSETQ. Unmatched junction bases numbered 6, after V lost 0 bases and J lost 4 bases. The CDR3 is 16 residues long. CDR3 region: CASSLAAGGRRETQYF. CDR3 nucleotides: TGCGCCAGCAGCTTGGCAGCGGGGGGGCGTAGAGAGACCCAGTACTTC.